This TCR beta chain originates from a study of early T cells in non-severe SARS-CoV-2 infection. This CDR3 spans 18 amino acids. Germline V CDR1 and CDR2: SGDLS, YYNGEE. Regarding this clonotype: At one end the junction does not follow the germline gene, possibly because of a read error.

One entry per CDR3 protein results from TCRdb running MiXCR on the 5' RACE reads. Of about 58,000 distinct CDR3 sequences listed, roughly an eighth are singletons. The V call is TRBV9, the J call TRBJ2-3; 12 nucleotides line up with TRBD2. This TCR was recovered from an adult who was a healthcare worker with PCR-confirmed SARS-CoV-2 infection or an uninfected control (not recorded which). Sample: whole blood. The CDR3 loop is CTSSRTSGMGGLTDTQYF. DNA of the CDR3: TGTACCAGCAGCCGGACTAGCGGGATGGGCGGGCTCACAGATACGCAGTATTTT.